Sequencing of this TCR beta chain was carried out in a study of OX40 agonist ivuxolimab in advanced cancers. Whole-study context: Dose-escalation patients were diagnosed with hepatocellular carcinoma, melanoma, renal cell cancer or head and neck cancer. Three patients had partial responses: one hepatocellular carcinoma, two cutaneous melanoma.

Overall study findings and caveats: Within 6 weeks, CD4+ and CD8+ blood T cells expanded clonally at 0.1 to 3.0 mg/kg.

Blood got drawn at baseline, again on cycle 4 day 1, and then on cycle 7 day 1. Sequencing was performed with immunoSEQ multiplex PCR; in TCRdb, only in-frame clones are kept and a portion is missing. The repertoire holds roughly 97,000 clones, with 70% to 90% as singletons. Worth noting for this clone: Its antigen is unidentified.

The CDR3 has 14 residues. The V gene end was trimmed by 7 bases and the J gene end by 8 bases; junction bases not matched to a gene: 9. Germline assignment: CDR1 LNHDA and CDR2 SQIVND (reference sequence). The chain recombines TRBV19 with TRBJ1-2; 11 nucleotides agree with TRBD1. This clonotype was sampled from an adult with an advanced solid tumor such as melanoma, head and neck, liver or kidney cancer. Sequenced here: CD4+ or CD8+ T cells sorted from blood, sampled in a trial of the OX40 agonist ivuxolimab. The DNA of the CDR3 is TGTGCCAGTACCACTGGACAGGGGGCCACGGGCTACACCTTC. This sequence encodes CASTTGQGATGYTF.